This T cell receptor beta chain is from a study of blood T cell repertoires in COVID-19. Study background: The samples span acute and convalescent COVID-19 from the United States, Italy and Spain. Sources were T cells, B-cell-depleted T cells, or PBMCs; the material itself was cDNA or gDNA.

In the authors' methods: Quantification of nucleated cells was approximated via reference gene primer amplification. Using immunoSEQ multiplex PCR, the repertoire was profiled, and TCRdb retains in-frame clones only, with some absent. V, J and clone size derive from that table, while D and trimming were established from the DNA sequence. The sample includes 110,000 to 150,000 clones, about 85% seen only once; the top ten take 1.6%. CDR3 size: 12 residues. CDR1 is MDHEN and CDR2 is SYDVKM in the germline V gene. With 1 base removed from V and 5 bases from J, the gap between germline ends came to 5 bases. A few counts support this clone.

The specimen sequenced was peripheral blood. The receptor comes from a human donor in a cohort sampled during active COVID-19. V and J are TRBV28 and TRBJ1-1; no definite D call. The CDR3, as DNA: TGTGCCAGCAGTTTATCGGGAACTGAAGCTTTCTTT. It codes for CASSLSGTEAFF.